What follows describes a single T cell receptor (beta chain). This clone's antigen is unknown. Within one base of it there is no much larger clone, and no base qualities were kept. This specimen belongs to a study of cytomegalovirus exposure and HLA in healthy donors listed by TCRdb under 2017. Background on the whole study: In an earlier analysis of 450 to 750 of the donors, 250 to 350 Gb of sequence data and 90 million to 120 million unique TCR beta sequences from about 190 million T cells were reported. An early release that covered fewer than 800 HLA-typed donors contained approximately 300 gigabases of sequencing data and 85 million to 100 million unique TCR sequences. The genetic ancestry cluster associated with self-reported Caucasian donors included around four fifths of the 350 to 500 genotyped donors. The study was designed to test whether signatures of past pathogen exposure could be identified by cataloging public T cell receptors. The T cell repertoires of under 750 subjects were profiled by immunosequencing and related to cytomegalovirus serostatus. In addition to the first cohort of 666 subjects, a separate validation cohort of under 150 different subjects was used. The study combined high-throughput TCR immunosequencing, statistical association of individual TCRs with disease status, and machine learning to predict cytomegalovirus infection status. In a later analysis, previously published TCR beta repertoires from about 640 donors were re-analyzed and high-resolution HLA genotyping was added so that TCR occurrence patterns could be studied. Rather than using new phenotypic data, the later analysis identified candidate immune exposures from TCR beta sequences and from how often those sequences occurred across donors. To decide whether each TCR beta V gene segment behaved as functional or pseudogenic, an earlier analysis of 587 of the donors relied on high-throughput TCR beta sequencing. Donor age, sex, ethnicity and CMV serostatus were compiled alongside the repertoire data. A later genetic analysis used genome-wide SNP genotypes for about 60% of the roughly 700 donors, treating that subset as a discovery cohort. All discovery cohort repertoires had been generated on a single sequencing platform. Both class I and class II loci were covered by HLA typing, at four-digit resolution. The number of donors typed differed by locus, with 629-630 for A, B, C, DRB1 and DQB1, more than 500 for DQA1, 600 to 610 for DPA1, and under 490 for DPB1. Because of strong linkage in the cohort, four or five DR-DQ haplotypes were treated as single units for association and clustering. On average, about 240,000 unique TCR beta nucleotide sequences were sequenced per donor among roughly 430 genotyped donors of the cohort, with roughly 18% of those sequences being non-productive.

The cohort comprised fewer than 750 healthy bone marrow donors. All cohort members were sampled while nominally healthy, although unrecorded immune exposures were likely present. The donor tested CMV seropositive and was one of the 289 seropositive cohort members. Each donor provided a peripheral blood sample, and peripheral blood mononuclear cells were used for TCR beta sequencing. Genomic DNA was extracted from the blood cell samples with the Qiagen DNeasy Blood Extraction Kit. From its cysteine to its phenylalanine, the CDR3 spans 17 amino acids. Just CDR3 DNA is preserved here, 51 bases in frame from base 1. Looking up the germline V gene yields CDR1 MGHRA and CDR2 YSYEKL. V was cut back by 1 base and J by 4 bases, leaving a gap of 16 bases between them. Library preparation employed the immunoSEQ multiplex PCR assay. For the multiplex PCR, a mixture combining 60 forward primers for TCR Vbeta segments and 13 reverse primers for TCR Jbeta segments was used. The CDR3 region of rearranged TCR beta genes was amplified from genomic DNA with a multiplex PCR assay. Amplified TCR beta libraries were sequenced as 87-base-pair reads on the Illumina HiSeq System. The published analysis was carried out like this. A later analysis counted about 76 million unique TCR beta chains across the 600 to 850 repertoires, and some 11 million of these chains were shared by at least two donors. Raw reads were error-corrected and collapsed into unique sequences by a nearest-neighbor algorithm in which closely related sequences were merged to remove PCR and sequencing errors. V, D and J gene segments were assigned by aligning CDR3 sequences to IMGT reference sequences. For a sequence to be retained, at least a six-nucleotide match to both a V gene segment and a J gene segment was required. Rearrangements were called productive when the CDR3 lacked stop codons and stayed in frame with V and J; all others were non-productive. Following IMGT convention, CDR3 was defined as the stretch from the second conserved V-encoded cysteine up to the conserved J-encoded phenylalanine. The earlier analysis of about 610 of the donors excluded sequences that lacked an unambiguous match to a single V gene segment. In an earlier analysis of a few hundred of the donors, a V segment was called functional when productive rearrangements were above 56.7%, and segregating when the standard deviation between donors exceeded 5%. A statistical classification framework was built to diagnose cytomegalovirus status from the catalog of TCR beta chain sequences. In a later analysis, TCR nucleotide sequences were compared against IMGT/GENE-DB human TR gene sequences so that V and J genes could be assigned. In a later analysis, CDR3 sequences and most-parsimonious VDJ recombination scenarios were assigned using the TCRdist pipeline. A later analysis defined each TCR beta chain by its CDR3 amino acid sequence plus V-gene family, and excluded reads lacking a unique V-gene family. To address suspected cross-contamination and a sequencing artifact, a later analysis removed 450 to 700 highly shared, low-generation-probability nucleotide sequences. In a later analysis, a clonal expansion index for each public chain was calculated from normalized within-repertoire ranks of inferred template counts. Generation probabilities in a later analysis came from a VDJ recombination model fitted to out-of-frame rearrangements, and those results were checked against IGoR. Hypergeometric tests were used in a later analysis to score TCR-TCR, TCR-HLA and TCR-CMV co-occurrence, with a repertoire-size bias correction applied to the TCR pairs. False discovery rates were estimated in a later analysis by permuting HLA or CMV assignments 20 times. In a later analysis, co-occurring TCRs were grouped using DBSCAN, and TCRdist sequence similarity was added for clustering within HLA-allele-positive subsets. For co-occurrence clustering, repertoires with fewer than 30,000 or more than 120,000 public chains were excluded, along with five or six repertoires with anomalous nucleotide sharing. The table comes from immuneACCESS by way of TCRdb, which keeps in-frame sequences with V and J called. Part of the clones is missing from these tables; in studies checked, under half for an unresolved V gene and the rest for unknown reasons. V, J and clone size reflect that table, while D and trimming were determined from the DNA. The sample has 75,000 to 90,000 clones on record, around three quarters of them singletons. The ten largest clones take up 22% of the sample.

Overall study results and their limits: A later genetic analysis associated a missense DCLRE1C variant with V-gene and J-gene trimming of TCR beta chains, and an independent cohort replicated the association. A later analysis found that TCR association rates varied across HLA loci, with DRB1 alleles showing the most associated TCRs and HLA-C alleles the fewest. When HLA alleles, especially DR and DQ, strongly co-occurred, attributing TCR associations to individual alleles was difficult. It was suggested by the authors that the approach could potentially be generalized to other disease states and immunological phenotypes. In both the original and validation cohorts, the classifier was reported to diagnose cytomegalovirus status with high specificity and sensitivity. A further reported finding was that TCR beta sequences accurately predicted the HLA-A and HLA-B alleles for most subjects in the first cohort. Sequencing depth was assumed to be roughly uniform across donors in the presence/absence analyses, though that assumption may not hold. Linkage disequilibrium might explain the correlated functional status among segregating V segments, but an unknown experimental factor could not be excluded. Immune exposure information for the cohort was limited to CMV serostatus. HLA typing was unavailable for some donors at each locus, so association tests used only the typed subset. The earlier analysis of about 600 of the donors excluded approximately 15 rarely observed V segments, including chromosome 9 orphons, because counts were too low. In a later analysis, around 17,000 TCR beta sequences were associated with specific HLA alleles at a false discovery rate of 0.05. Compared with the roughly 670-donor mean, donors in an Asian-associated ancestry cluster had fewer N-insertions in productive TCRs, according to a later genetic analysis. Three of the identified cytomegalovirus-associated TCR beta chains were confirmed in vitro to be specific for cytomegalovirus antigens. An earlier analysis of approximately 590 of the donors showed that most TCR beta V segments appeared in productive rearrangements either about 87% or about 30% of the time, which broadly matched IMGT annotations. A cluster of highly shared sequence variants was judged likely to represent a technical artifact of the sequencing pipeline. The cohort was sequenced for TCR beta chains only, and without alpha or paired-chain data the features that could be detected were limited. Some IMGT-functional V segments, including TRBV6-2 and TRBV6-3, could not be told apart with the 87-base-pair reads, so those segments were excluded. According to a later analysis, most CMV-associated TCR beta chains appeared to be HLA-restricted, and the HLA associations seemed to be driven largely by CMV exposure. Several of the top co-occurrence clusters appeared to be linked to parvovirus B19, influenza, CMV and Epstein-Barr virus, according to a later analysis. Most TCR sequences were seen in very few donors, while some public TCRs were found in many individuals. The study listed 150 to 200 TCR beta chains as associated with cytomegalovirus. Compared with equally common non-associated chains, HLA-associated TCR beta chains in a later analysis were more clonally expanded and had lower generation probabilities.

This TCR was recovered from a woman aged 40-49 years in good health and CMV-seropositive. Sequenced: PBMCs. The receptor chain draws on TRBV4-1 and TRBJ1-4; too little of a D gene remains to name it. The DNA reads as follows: TGCGCCAGCAGCCAAGGGGAGTTTTCAACCCGTAATGAAAAACTGTTTTTT. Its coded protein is CASSQGEFSTRNEKLFF.